The text below deals with one TCR beta chain. The antigen it binds to is not known. Qualities for individual bases were not recorded, and no much larger clone is one base off. TCRbeta CDR3 regions were amplified from genomic DNA using the immunoSEQ Assay, a bias-controlled multiplex PCR. Per the authors' processing: The number of nucleated cells in each sample was estimated by amplification of reference gene primers within the assay. To quantify the absolute abundance of each unique TCRbeta CDR3 rearrangement, sequence reads were collapsed and filtered. Productive Simpson clonality was computed per sample as the square root of Simpson's diversity index over productive rearrangements. Here the immuneACCESS table is served through TCRdb, limited to in-frame sequences with V and J called. Missing clones are a known gap in these copies; in checked studies unresolved V genes cover under half, and the rest lacks a known reason. The DNA gave D and trimming, while V, J and clone size come from that table. Counted in this sample were about 95,000 clones; under 85% of them appeared once. The ten largest clones add up to about 24% of the sample.

This sample was taken from a study of blood T cell repertoires in COVID-19 (dated by TCRdb to 2020 to 2022). With regard to the full study: Samples from collaborators originated in the United States, Italy and Spain and spanned both the acute and convalescent phases of COVID-19. The material from the prospective study consisted of cDNA or gDNA derived from T cells, B-cell-depleted T cells, or PBMCs. Subjects who had been exposed to COVID-19, were actively infected with it, or had recovered from it provided the deeply sampled blood TCRbeta repertoires that made up the dataset. The repertoires were released in a freely available public database meant as a resource for research on the immune response to SARS-CoV-2. The samples were drawn from two sources: the first 160 participants of the ongoing ImmuneRACE study, and fewer than 1,500 subjects contributed by 6 global collaborators. A de-identified subject ID, COVID-19 status, age in years and sex were almost always included in the sample metadata. Where available, HLA class I and class II types were obtained from metadata supplied by the sample provider rather than from assay-based typing.

The study at large found these results: The amount of clinical and demographic metadata varied by source and participant and was provided uncurated.

Looking up the germline V gene yields CDR1 MNHEY and CDR2 SVGAGI. The CDR3 goes from the cysteine to the phenylalanine over 15 residues. The CDR3 DNA has 45 bases and is translated from base 1. Cut back by 2 bases and 4 bases, the V and J ends lie 14 bases apart. Each collaborating institution followed its own protocols to collect whole blood in K2EDTA tubes. For TCRbeta analysis, collaborator samples were shipped as frozen whole blood, as isolated PBMCs, or as DNA extracted from either sample type. Specimen: peripheral blood. This TCR derives from a human donor in a cohort sampled during active COVID-19. The chain was built from TRBV6-5 and TRBJ1-2; TRBD1 might be the D gene, on 5 matching bases. The sequence in DNA is TGTGCCAGCAGTTACGGGGCCAGTACCTTCTATGGCTACACCTTC. This yields the protein CASSYGASTFYGYTF.